Here is one T cell receptor (beta chain) with its context. These data are taken from a study of T cell changes during pregnancy in multiple sclerosis. Profiled with immunoSEQ multiplex PCR; TCRdb holds only in-frame clones, not every one. The data contain some 44,000 clones, 75% to 95% of them seen just once; the ten biggest clones take up 0.7%. Germline lookup yields CDR1 SEHNR and CDR2 FQNEAQ (reference sequence). The V end lost 5 bases, the J end lost 0 bases, and 11 bases lay between the germline ends. The length of the CDR3 is 14 residues. The chain joins TRBV7-9 to TRBJ2-7; the D gene is possibly TRBD1 (5 bases). The specimen was CD4+ T cells from peripheral blood mononuclear cells, collected before pregnancy. This clonotype was obtained from a female donor with multiple sclerosis, enrolled in a pregnancy study. The CDR3 DNA is TGTGCCAGCAGCCGTGGAGACAGCTCCTACGAGCAGTACTTC. Translated: CASSRGDSSYEQYF.